This TCR beta chain was recorded in a study of PD-L1 blockade in urothelial cancer. Time point of the sample: peripheral blood 6 weeks after treatment start. TCRdb keeps only in-frame clones here, not all; method: immunoSEQ multiplex PCR. The sample lists about 50,000 clones, around 85% occurring once. The V end was cut by 4 bases, the J end by 6 bases, with 16 bases between. Germline V gives CDR1 SGHTA, CDR2 FQGNSA. This CDR3 is built from 15 residues. V and J are TRBV7-2 and TRBJ2-1; D possibly corresponds to TRBD1 (5 bases). Sequencing was performed on PBMCs, taken around atezolizumab (anti-PD-L1) treatment. This clonotype originated in a man between 45 and 60 years old with urothelial cancer. The CDR3 coding sequence is TGTGCCAGCAGCTCCAGGGCGACCGGTCGCAATGAGCAGTTCTTC. It codes for CASSSRATGRNEQFF.